This TCR beta chain comes out of a study of human T cells and chemical hapten exposure. Looking at the study overall: Mainly, slight library volume differences in the pool made TCR yields vary.

The study used a library that attached unique molecular identifiers to individual cDNA molecules. Via MiXCR, TCRdb re-called the RACE reads, giving one row per CDR3 protein. Of around 130,000 distinct CDR3 sequences in the sample, about 9.4% were seen once. The time point is: healthy volunteer bleed at 2 weeks. Total RNA came from unfractionated whole blood. The sample holds a few counts of this clonotype. The receptor comes from a male donor in good health. Some clones in this sample may be carry-over from other donors' samples. Sample: whole blood.

Here the CDR3 DNA reads TGTGCCAGCAGTTTCCCCCCGCGCAGGACATACAATGAGCAGTTCTTC. Translation: CASSFPPRRTYNEQFF. V is TRBV12-3 or TRBV12-4 and J is TRBJ2-1; tentatively, D is TRBD1 (5 bases). CDR3 length equals 16 residues. Trimming took off 3 bases at V and 4 bases at J, with 16 bases between the two ends.